This T cell receptor (beta chain) originates from a study of T cells in Graves' hyperthyroidism and ophthalmopathy. Amplified TCR beta CDR3 regions came from RNA transcripts. Using the HTBI primer set, a first-round RT-PCR was run on the TCR CDR3. TCRdb recomputed calls from the multiplex PCR reads with MiXCR, one row per CDR3 protein. The sample shows fewer than 600,000 distinct CDR3 sequences, approximately 15% of them seen only once. As concerns this clonotype: A much larger clone differs by one base, so this may be a read error.

The CDR3 loop spans 12 amino acids. Germline CDR1 reads MNHNS; CDR2 reads SASEGT. V lost 9 bases and J 6 bases, leaving 15 bases between the germline ends. V gene TRBV6-1 combines with J gene TRBJ2-7; D perhaps matches TRBD1 (6 bases). The clonotype comes from a woman between 40 and 50 years old with Graves' hyperthyroidism. Sequenced sample: blood. CDR3 DNA sequence: TGTGCCAGTTACAGGGAGATGAGCGAGCAGTACTTC. Translated, it gives CASYREMSEQYF.